This note documents a single T cell receptor (beta chain) sequence. What antigen it recognizes has not been identified. Base qualities are not at hand, and no much larger clone is one base apart. TCRbeta CDR3 regions were amplified from genomic DNA using the immunoSEQ Assay, a bias-controlled multiplex PCR. In the source study's methods: The number of nucleated cells in each sample was estimated by amplification of reference gene primers within the assay. To quantify the absolute abundance of each unique TCRbeta CDR3 rearrangement, sequence reads were collapsed and filtered. For each sample, productive Simpson clonality was calculated by taking the square root of Simpson's diversity index across productive rearrangements. TCRdb mirrors the immuneACCESS table, restricted to in-frame sequences. Some clones are absent from its copies; in checked studies, under half trace to an unresolved V gene, and the reason for the others is unknown. V, J and clone size reflect that table, while D and trimming were determined from the DNA. The sample includes about 180,000 clones, with roughly three quarters observed a single time. The ten top clones hold about 10% of the sample.

Germline trimming: 1 base from V, 8 bases from J; junction bases outside gene matches: 7. The germline V gene provides CDR1 MGHDK and CDR2 SYGVNS. Reading from cysteine to phenylalanine, the CDR3 counts 14 amino acids. Just the 42-base CDR3 DNA is kept, in frame starting at base 1. This specimen belongs to a study of blood T cell repertoires in COVID-19 (dated by TCRdb to 2018 to 2020). In the study overall: Collaborator samples came from the United States, Italy and Spain and covered acute and convalescent phases of COVID-19. The material from the prospective study consisted of cDNA or gDNA derived from T cells, B-cell-depleted T cells, or PBMCs. The dataset comprised deeply sampled blood TCRbeta repertoires from subjects exposed to, actively infected with, or recovered from COVID-19. A freely available public database, intended as a resource for researchers studying the immune response to SARS-CoV-2, is where the repertoires were released. Samples came from the ongoing ImmuneRACE study (first 160 participants) plus 1,254 subjects from 6 global collaborators. A de-identified subject ID, COVID-19 status, age in years and sex were almost always included in the sample metadata. Where available, HLA class I and class II types were taken from metadata supplied by the sample provider and were not determined by assay-based typing. The paper as a whole reports these results and caveats: The quantity of clinical and demographic metadata differed by source and by participant and was supplied without curation.

At one collaborating source in Seattle, patients were enrolled during active infection and were followed longitudinally through the course of disease. The collaborating institutions used their own protocols to collect whole blood in K2EDTA tubes. For TCRbeta analysis, collaborators shipped samples in one of three forms: frozen whole blood, isolated PBMCs, or DNA extracted from either of those sample types. This receptor was identified in a woman older than 75 with COVID-19, enrolled during active disease. The source material was peripheral blood. The chain couples TRBV25-1 to TRBJ1-2, with 7 middle bases fitting TRBD1. CDR3 protein: CASSEFEGARGYTF. The nucleotides read TGTGCCAGCAGTGAATTCGAGGGGGCAAGGGGCTACACCTTC.